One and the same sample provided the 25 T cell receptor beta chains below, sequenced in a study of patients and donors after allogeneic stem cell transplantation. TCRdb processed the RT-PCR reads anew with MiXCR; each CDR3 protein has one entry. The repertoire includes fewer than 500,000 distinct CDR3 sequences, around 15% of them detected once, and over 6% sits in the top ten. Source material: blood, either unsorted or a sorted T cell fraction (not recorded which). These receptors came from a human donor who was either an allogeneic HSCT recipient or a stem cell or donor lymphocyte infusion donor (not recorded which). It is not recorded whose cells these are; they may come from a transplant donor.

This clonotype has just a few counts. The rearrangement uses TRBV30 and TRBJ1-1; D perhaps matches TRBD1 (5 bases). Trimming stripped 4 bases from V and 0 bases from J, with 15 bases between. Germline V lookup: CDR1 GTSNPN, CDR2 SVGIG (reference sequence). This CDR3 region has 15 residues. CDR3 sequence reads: CAWKPLGGLNTEAFF. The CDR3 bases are TGTGCCTGGAAACCCCTCGGGGGGTTGAACACTGAAGCTTTCTTT.

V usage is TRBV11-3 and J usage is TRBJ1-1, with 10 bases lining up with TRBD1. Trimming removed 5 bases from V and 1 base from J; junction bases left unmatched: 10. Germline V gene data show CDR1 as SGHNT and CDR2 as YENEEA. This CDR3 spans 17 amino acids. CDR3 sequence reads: CASSPGQGLGTNTEAFF. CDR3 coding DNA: TGTGCCAGCAGCCCGGGACAGGGGTTGGGGACGAACACTGAAGCTTTCTTT.

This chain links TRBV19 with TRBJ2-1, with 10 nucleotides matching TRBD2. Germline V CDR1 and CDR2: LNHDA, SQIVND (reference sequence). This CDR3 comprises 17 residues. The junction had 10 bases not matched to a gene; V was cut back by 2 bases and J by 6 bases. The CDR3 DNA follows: TGTGCCAGTAGTATAATCCCATCTAGCGGGAGTTCCAATGAGCAGTTCTTC. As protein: CASSIIPSSGSSNEQFF.

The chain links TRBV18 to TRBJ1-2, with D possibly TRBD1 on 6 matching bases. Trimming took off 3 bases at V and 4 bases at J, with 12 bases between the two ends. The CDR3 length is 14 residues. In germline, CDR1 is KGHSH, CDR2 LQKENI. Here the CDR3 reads CASSPLDSPYGYTF. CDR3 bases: TGTGCCAGCTCACCCTTGGACAGTCCCTATGGCTACACCTTC.

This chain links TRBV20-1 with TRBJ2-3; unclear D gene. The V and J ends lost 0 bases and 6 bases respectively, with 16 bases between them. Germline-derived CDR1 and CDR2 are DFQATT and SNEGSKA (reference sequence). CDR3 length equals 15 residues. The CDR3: CSARETRSTRDTQYF. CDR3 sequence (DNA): TGCAGTGCTAGAGAGACCCGATCAACGCGGGATACGCAGTATTTT.

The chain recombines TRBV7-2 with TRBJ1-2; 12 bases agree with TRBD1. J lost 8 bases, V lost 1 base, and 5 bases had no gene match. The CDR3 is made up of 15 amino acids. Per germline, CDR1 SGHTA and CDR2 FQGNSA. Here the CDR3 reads CASSLEGQGALGYTF. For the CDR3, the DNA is TGTGCCAGCAGCTTAGAGGGACAGGGGGCCTTGGGCTACACCTTC.

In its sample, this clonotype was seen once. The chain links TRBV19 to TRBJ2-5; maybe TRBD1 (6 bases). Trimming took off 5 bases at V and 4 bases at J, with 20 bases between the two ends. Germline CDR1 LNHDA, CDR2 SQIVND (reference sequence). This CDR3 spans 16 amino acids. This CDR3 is CASSVTPDSTRETQYF. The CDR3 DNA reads TGTGCCAGTAGTGTGACGCCGGACAGTACTAGAGAGACCCAGTACTTC. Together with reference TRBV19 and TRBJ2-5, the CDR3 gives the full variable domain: DGGITQSPKYLFRKEGQNVTLSCEQNLNHDAMYWYRQDPGQGLRLIYYSQIVNDFQKGDIAEGYSVSREKKESFPLTVTSAQKNPTAFYLCASSVTPDSTRETQYFGPGTRLLVL.

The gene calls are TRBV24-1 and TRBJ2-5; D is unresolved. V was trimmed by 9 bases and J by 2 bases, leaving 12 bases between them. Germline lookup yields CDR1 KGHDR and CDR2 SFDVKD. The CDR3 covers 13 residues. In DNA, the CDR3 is TGTGCCACCTCGGCCAGCACGCAAGAGACCCAGTACTTC. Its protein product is CATSASTQETQYF.

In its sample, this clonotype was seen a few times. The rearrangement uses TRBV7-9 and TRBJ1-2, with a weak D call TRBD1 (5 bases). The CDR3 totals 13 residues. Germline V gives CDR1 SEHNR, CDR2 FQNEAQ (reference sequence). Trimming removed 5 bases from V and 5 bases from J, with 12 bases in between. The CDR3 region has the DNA TGTGCCAGCAGCCCGACCAGGGATTATGGCTACACCTTC. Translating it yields CASSPTRDYGYTF.

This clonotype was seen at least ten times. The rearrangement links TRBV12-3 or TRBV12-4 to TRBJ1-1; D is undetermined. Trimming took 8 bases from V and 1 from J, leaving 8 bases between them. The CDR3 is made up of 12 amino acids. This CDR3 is CASGPENTEAFF. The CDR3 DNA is TGTGCCAGCGGGCCAGAGAACACTGAAGCTTTCTTT.

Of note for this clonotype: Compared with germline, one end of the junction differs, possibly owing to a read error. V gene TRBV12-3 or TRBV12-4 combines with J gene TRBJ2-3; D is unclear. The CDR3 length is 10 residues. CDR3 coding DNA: TGTGCCAGCAGCCCTCTCTTTCGTCATTTT. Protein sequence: CASSPLFRHF.

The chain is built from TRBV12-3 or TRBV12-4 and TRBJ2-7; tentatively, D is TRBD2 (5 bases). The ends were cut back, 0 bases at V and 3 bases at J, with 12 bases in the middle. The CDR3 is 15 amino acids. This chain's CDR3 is CASSLALGLYYEQYF. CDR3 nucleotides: TGTGCCAGCAGTTTAGCCCTCGGACTGTACTACGAGCAGTACTTC.

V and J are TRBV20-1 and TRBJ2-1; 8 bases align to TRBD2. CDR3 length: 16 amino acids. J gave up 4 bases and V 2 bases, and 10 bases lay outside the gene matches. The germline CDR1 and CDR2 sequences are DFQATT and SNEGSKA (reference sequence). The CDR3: CSARTVAGGPYNEQFF. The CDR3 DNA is TGCAGTGCTAGAACGGTTGCGGGGGGCCCGTACAATGAGCAGTTCTTC.

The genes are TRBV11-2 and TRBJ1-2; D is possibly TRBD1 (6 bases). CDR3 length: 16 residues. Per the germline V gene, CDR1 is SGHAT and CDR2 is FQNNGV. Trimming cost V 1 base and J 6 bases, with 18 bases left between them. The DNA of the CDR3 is TGTGCCAGCAGCTTAGCAGGGACACTGGGGGACGATGGCTACACCTTC. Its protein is CASSLAGTLGDDGYTF. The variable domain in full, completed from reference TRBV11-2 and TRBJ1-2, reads EAGVAQSPRYKIIEKRQSVAFWCNPISGHATLYWYQQILGQGPKLLIQFQNNGVVDDSQLPKDRFSAERLKGVDSTLKIQPAKLEDSAVYLCASSLAGTLGDDGYTFGSGTRLTVV.

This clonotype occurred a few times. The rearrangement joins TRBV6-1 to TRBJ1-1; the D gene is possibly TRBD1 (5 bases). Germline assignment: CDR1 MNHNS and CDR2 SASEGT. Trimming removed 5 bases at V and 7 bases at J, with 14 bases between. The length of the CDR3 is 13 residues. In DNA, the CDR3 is TGTGCCAGCAGTCTGGGACTGTTGGTTGAAGCTTTCTTT. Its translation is CASSLGLLVEAFF.

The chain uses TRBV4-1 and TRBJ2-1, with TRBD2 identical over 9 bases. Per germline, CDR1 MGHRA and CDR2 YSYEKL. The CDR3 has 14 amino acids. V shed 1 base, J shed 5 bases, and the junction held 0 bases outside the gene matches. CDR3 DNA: TGCGCCAGCAGCCAAGGACTAGCGGACAATGAGCAGTTCTTC. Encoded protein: CASSQGLADNEQFF.

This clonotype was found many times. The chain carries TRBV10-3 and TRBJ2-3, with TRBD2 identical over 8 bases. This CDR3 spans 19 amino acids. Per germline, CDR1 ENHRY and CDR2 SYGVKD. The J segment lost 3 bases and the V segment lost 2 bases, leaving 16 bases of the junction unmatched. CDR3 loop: CAISERERGTSIGTDTQYF. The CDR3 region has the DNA TGTGCCATCAGTGAGAGAGAGCGGGGGACTTCAATTGGGACAGATACGCAGTATTTT.

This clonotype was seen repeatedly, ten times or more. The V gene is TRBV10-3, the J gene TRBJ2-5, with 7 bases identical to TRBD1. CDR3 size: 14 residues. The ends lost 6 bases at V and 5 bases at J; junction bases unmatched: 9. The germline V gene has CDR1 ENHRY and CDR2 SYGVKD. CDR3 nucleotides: TGTGCCATCAGCAACGACAGGGTACGGGAGACCCAGTACTTC. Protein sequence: CAISNDRVRETQYF.

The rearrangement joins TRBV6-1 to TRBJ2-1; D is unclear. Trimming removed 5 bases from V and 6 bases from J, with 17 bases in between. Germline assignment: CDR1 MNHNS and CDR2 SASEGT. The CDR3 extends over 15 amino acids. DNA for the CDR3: TGTGCCAGCAGTCCCCTCCTCCGGGCTCGCAATGAGCAGTTCTTC. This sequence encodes CASSPLLRARNEQFF.

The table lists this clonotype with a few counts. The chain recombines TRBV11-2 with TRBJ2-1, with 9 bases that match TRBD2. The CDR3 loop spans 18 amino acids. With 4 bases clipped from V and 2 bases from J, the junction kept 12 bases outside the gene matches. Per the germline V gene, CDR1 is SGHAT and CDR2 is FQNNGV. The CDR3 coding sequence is TGTGCCAGCAGCTCCGGAGCTAGCGGGATGGGGACCTACAATGAGCAGTTCTTC. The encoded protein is CASSSGASGMGTYNEQFF.

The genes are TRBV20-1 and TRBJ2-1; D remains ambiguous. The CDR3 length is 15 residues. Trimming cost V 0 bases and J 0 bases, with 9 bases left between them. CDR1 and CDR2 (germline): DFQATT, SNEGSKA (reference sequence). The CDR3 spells CSAREVSSSYNEQFF. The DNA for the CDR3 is TGCAGTGCTAGAGAGGTGTCTTCCTCCTACAATGAGCAGTTCTTC.

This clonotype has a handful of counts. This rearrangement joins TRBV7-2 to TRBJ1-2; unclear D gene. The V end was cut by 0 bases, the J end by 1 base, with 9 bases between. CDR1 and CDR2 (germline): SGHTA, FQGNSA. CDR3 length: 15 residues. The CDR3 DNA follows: TGTGCCAGCAGCTTAGCGCAAGGGAATAACTATGGCTACACCTTC. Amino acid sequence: CASSLAQGNNYGYTF.

The CDR3 here is CASSMAGSDSPLHF. The CDR3 nucleotides read TGTGCCAGTAGTATGGCCGGGTCGGATTCACCCCTCCACTTT. The chain is built from TRBV19 and TRBJ1-6; D not resolved. This CDR3 is 14 amino acids long. Per germline, CDR1 LNHDA and CDR2 SQIVND (reference sequence). The germline V and J ends were trimmed by 3 bases and 8 bases, with 11 bases remaining between them.

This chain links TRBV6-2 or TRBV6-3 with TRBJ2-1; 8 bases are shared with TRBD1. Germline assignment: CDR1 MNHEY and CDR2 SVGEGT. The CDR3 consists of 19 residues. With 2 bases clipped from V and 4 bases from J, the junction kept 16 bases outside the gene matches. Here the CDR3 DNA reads TGTGCCAGCAGTTACGTTGTTCCAGGGGGCAAAATGAGGTACAATGAGCAGTTCTTC. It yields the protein CASSYVVPGGKMRYNEQFF.

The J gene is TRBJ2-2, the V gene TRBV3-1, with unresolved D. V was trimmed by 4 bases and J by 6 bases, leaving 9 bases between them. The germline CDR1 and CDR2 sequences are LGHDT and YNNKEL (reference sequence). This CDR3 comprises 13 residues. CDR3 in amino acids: CASSLRSSGELFF. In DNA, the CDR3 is TGTGCCAGCAGCCTACGAAGCTCCGGGGAGCTGTTTTTT. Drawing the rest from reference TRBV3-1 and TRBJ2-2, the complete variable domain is DTAVSQTPKYLVTQMGNDKSIKCEQNLGHDTMYWYKQDSKKFLKIMFSYNNKELIINETVPNRFSPKSPDKAHLNLHINSLELGDSAVYFCASSLRSSGELFFGEGSRLTVL.